This T cell receptor (beta chain) was sequenced for a study of T cell repertoires in cytomegalovirus infection. General observations from the study: Public TCR beta family frequency separated CMV-and-HLA carriers, including in an independent cohort.

For this clonotype: Its specificity is unknown.

This CDR3 contains 15 residues. V trimming: 4 bases; J trimming: 3 bases; junction bases outside the gene matches: 6. Germline CDR1 reads MNHEY; CDR2 reads SVGEGT. Each CDR3 protein gets one entry after TCRdb re-called the reads with MiXCR. This table holds under 850,000 distinct CDR3 sequences, approximately 34% found once. The chain joins TRBV6-2 or TRBV6-3 to TRBJ2-4, with TRBD1 identical over 7 bases. Input material: PBMCs. The receptor comes from a human donor in good health (CMV status not recorded). Some clones in this sample may be carry-over from other donors' samples. The CDR3 here is CASSSVRDSKNIQYF. The CDR3 nucleotides read TGTGCCAGCAGTTCAGTCCGGGACAGCAAAAACATTCAGTACTTC.